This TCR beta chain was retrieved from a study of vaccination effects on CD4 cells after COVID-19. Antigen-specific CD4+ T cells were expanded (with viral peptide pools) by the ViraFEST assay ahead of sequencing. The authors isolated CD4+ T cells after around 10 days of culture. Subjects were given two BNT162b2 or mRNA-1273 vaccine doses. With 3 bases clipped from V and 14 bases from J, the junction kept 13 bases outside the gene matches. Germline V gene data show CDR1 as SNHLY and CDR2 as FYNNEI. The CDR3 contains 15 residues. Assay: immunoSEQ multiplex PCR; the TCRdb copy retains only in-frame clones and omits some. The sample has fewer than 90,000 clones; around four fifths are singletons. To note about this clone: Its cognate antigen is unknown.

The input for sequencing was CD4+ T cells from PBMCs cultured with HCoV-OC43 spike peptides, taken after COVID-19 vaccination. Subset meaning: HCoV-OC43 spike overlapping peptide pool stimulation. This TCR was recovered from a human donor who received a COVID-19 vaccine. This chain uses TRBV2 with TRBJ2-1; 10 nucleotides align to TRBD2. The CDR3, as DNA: TGTGCCAGCAGTGACGGGGTAGGCCTAGCGGGGGAAGAGTTCTTC. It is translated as CASSDGVGLAGEEFF.